This T cell receptor (beta chain) was found in a study of T cell changes during pregnancy in multiple sclerosis. The repertoire was sequenced with immunoSEQ multiplex PCR; TCRdb's copy has only in-frame clones and lacks some. The sample has about 36,000 clones; about 91% are singletons. Germline assignment: CDR1 MRHNA and CDR2 SNTAGT. The CDR3 loop spans 16 amino acids. Trimming removed 4 bases from V and 2 bases from J; junction bases left unmatched: 1. The origin of this receptor is a female donor with multiple sclerosis, enrolled in a pregnancy study. The specimen was CD8+ T cells from peripheral blood mononuclear cells, collected in the third trimester of pregnancy. This sequence joins TRBV6-4 and TRBJ2-6; 11 positions agree with TRBD1. As DNA, the CDR3 is TGTGCCAGCAGTGGGACAGGGGGCGCTGGGGCCAACGTCCTGACTTTC. It specifies CASSGTGGAGANVLTF.